The rows below give T cell receptor beta chains drawn from one sample of a study of early T cells in non-severe SARS-CoV-2 infection. Each CDR3 protein is one row after TCRdb ran MiXCR on the 5' RACE reads. The sample has 30,000 to 40,000 distinct CDR3 sequences, roughly 6.8% seen once. The sequences come from whole blood, collected at baseline. These receptors all come from an adult who was a healthcare worker with PCR-confirmed SARS-CoV-2 infection or an uninfected control (not recorded which). Each CDR3 is given with its conserved first and last residue. D genes are given only for firm matches.

J gene	D gene	V gene	CDR3 protein
TRBJ2-1	NA	TRBV29-1	CSVGGLPGSYNEQFF
TRBJ2-1	NA	TRBV5-4	CASSLTGYNEQFF
TRBJ2-7	NA	TRBV6-5	CASSYTGDLAYEQYF
TRBJ2-3	NA	TRBV27	CASSLRAGSTDTQYF
TRBJ2-6	TRBD2	TRBV11-1	CASSLTSGSSAGANVLTF
TRBJ1-6	NA	TRBV20-1	CSAQTGTDPDSPLHF
TRBJ2-2	TRBD1	TRBV11-3	CASSPRQGSLNTGELFF
TRBJ2-3	TRBD2	TRBV11-2	CASSLVPGLAVLDF
TRBJ2-6	NA	TRBV19	CASSMGRVHTGANVLTF
TRBJ2-7	TRBD1	TRBV2	CASSTTGDLEQYF
TRBJ2-5	TRBD1	TRBV12-3/TRBV12-4	CASSSDREETQYF
TRBJ1-5	NA	TRBV14	CASSQQGNQPQHF
TRBJ2-1	TRBD1	TRBV11-2	CASRDRANEQFF
TRBJ2-1	NA	TRBV10-1	CASSSGTHNEQFF
TRBJ2-1	TRBD2	TRBV7-2	CASSLIREVEQFF
TRBJ2-1	NA	TRBV21-1	CASSKQSETGGFFGDEQFF
TRBJ2-7	TRBD2	TRBV28	CASSFTSGRNSYEQYF
TRBJ2-7	TRBD2	TRBV15	CATSRDRASGSKWQYF
TRBJ2-7	NA	TRBV20-1	CSARVLDGRTYEQYF
TRBJ2-1	NA	TRBV10-3	CAISESNGNEQFF
TRBJ1-2	NA	TRBV6-1	CASTENYGYTF
TRBJ2-7	TRBD2	TRBV20-1	CSAPGTSSYEQYF
TRBJ2-7	NA	TRBV7-9	CASSLDGMSEQYF
TRBJ2-7	TRBD1	TRBV20-1	CSAPGTGSYEQYF
TRBJ1-1	NA	TRBV30	CAWSVRGGRNTEAFF
TRBJ1-1	TRBD1	TRBV2	CASSGEGATEAFF
TRBJ2-3	NA	TRBV20-1	CSATTTGTSTDTQYF
TRBJ2-2	TRBD1	TRBV11-2	CASSNSGTGIAGELFF
TRBJ1-1	NA	TRBV7-3	CASSLGQMNTEAFF
TRBJ2-3	NA	TRBV2	CAWGEVADTQYF
TRBJ2-5	TRBD2	TRBV19	CASSSTGLAQTQYF
TRBJ2-1	TRBD1	TRBV7-6	CASSSGTAADRLGRPEQFF
TRBJ2-7	NA	TRBV7-2	CASSLLWGPYEQYF
TRBJ2-1	TRBD2	TRBV4-1	CASSPYGLALNNEQFF
TRBJ2-1	NA	TRBV5-4	CASSFSGTNNEQFF
TRBJ2-4	NA	TRBV9	CASSVDGGGKNIQYF
TRBJ2-7	NA	TRBV6-2/TRBV6-3	CASSYRGLSYEQYF
TRBJ1-1	TRBD1	TRBV14	CASRPDRGSSNTEAFF
TRBJ2-7	NA	TRBV18	CASSPRQTREQYF
TRBJ2-3	NA	TRBV7-9	CASSLNAMSTDTQYF
TRBJ2-7	TRBD1	TRBV7-8	CASSSPGQGYEQYF
TRBJ2-5	TRBD2	TRBV6-1	CASRAGLAGQETQYF
TRBJ2-5	TRBD1	TRBV9	CASSLRTGFQETQYF
TRBJ1-2	NA	TRBV27	CASSPPGVSKGYTF
TRBJ2-1	NA	TRBV6-1	CASRAIGPYYNEQFF
TRBJ2-3	TRBD1	TRBV7-3	CASSPGTGSTDTQYF
TRBJ2-3	NA	TRBV6-5	CASSAGLSTDTQYF
TRBJ1-1	NA	TRBV6-2/TRBV6-3	CASSYPTENTEAFF
TRBJ2-5	NA	TRBV7-2	CASSPGYLQETQYF
TRBJ1-2	NA	TRBV6-5	CASSGSYGYTF
TRBJ1-2	NA	TRBV5-6	CASIKRDVTFYGYTF
TRBJ2-2	TRBD2	TRBV7-9	CLSSFRTSGTAGELFF
TRBJ2-3	TRBD1	TRBV29-1	CSVEEGGQGADTQYF